Following are 27 T cell receptor beta chains from one sample sequenced in a study of breast tumors, draining lymph nodes, adjacent tissues. Axillary draining lymph nodes of breast cancer patients supplied the node samples. TCRdb analysed the multiplex PCR reads with MiXCR anew, one entry per CDR3 protein. The sample shows approximately 190,000 distinct CDR3 sequences, roughly 31% of them seen only once. Sequencing input: axillary lymph node tissue. These receptors all come from a female donor with breast cancer. Some clones in this sample may be carry-over from other donors' samples.

The chain carries TRBV9 and TRBJ1-1; D uncertain. CDR1 SGDLS and CDR2 YYNGEE come from the germline V gene. CDR3 length: 15 residues. V shed 4 bases and J shed 0 bases, with 13 bases lying between them. In nucleotides, the CDR3 is TGTGCCAGCAGCCAGTACCTTGGGATGAACACTGAAGCTTTCTTT. Translated, it gives CASSQYLGMNTEAFF.

The table lists this clonotype with many counts. This chain links TRBV7-2 with TRBJ1-5, with 8 bases matching TRBD1. CDR1 and CDR2 from the germline V gene are SGHTA and FQGNSA. The V gene end was trimmed by 5 bases and the J gene end by 5 bases; junction bases not matched to a gene: 8. The CDR3 spans 15 residues. This CDR3 reads CASSIGTGYYQPQHF. In DNA form, the CDR3 reads TGTGCCAGCAGCATCGGGACAGGATACTATCAGCCCCAGCATTTT.

This clonotype showed up many times. This chain links TRBV6-5 with TRBJ2-7; D unresolved. V was trimmed by 6 bases and J by 4 bases, leaving 16 bases between them. The CDR3 spans 14 residues. Germline V CDR1 and CDR2: MNHEY, SVGAGI. CDR3 loop: CASRTDGPRYEQYF. CDR3 DNA: TGTGCCAGCAGAACCGACGGCCCCAGGTACGAGCAGTACTTC.

This clonotype was observed at least ten times. V usage is TRBV15 and J usage is TRBJ2-1; either TRBD1 or TRBD2 may supply D (5 bases each). V was cut by 4 bases and J by 4 bases, with 8 bases left in between. The CDR3 length is 13 residues. Germline CDR1 LNHNV, CDR2 YYDKDF (reference sequence). CDR3 DNA: TGTGCCACCAGCAACGGGGCGTACAATGAGCAGTTCTTC. Amino acid sequence: CATSNGAYNEQFF.

This clonotype was observed a handful of times. The rearrangement links TRBV6-1 to TRBJ2-2, with 10 bases that match TRBD1. Germline V gene lookup returns CDR1 MNHNS and CDR2 SASEGT. The CDR3 runs to 14 residues. Germline trimming cut 8 bases from V and 6 bases from J; bases unmatched to any gene: 6. CDR3 residues: CASLDRGRAGELFF. CDR3 nucleotide sequence: TGTGCCAGCCTTGACAGGGGGCGCGCCGGGGAGCTGTTTTTT.

This clonotype was recorded at least ten times. The CDR3 DNA reads as TGTGCCAGCTCACCTCTGGACAGCACTAACTATGGCTACACCTTC. It specifies CASSPLDSTNYGYTF. The chain joins TRBV18 to TRBJ1-2; possibly TRBD1 for D (6 bases). V lost 3 bases and J 0 bases, leaving 11 bases between the germline ends. The CDR3 covers 15 residues. Per germline, CDR1 KGHSH and CDR2 LQKENI.

The table lists this clonotype with many counts. The chain uses TRBV2 and TRBJ2-1; 8 nucleotides line up with TRBD1. This CDR3 has 12 amino acids. Germline CDR1 reads SNHLY; CDR2 reads FYNNEI. The V segment lost 8 bases and the J segment 6 bases; nucleotides outside the gene matches: 3. DNA for the CDR3: TGTGCCAGCTCGGACAGGGCCAATGAGCAGTTCTTC. It codes for CASSDRANEQFF.

Remarks on this clonotype: This may be a read error, as it is one base from a much larger clone. J is TRBJ2-5 and V is TRBV20-1; 7 bases map to TRBD2. The CDR3 covers 14 residues. The J segment lost 7 bases and the V segment lost 1 base, leaving 9 bases of the junction unmatched. Germline assignment: CDR1 DFQATT and CDR2 SNEGSKA (reference sequence). The CDR3: CSARVPLAGATQYF. CDR3 in DNA: TGCAGTGCTAGAGTCCCCTTGGCGGGAGCGACCCAGTACTTC.

This clonotype was observed many times. The rearrangement links TRBV24-1 to TRBJ2-3, with TRBD1 as a possible D gene (7 bases). Trimming cost V 5 bases and J 3 bases, with 20 bases left between them. The CDR3 has 17 residues. The germline V gene encodes CDR1 KGHDR and CDR2 SFDVKD. CDR3: CATSGAVQGRITDTQYF. As DNA, the CDR3 is TGTGCCACCAGTGGAGCAGTACAGGGGAGGATAACAGATACGCAGTATTTT.

The genes are TRBV4-1 and TRBJ1-1; possibly TRBD1 for D (5 bases). This CDR3 has 16 amino acids. The germline V gene has CDR1 MGHRA and CDR2 YSYEKL. V was cut by 4 bases and J by 0 bases, with 15 bases left in between. As DNA, the CDR3 is TGCGCCAGCAGCCCGTACTTTGAGGGGATGAACACTGAAGCTTTCTTT. Amino acids: CASSPYFEGMNTEAFF.

CDR3 residues: CSACGLAGGSSGANVLTF. Written as DNA, the CDR3 is TGCAGTGCTTGCGGCCTAGCGGGAGGCAGTTCTGGGGCCAACGTCCTGACTTTC. The chain carries TRBV20-1 and TRBJ2-6; 11 bases align to TRBD2. CDR1 and CDR2 from the germline V gene are DFQATT and SNEGSKA (reference sequence). The CDR3 is made up of 18 amino acids. Losses at the gene ends were 5 bases for V and 1 base for J; bases not matched to a gene: 10.

The sample holds a few counts of this clonotype. The chain uses TRBV28 and TRBJ1-4, with D unresolved. The CDR3 is 16 residues long. Germline loops: CDR1 MDHEN, CDR2 SYDVKM. Trimming removed 3 bases from V and 0 bases from J, with 11 bases in between. The CDR3 coding sequence is TGTGCCAGCAGTTTCCTGGGAGAAGCAACTAATGAAAAACTGTTTTTT. It codes for CASSFLGEATNEKLFF.

This clonotype was seen many times. The chain is built from TRBV6-6 and TRBJ2-1; TRBD1 might be the D (5 bases). CDR1 is MNHNY, CDR2 SVGAGI, per germline (reference sequence). V was shortened by 2 bases and J by 10 bases, with 6 bases between the two germline ends. This CDR3 comprises 11 residues. CDR3 in DNA: TGTGCCAGCAGTTACGACAGAGAGCAGTTCTTC. As protein: CASSYDREQFF.

This clonotype appeared many times. The V call is TRBV2, the J call TRBJ1-6; D possibly corresponds to TRBD1 (5 bases). The CDR3 has 16 amino acids. Trimming removed 6 bases from V and 1 base from J, with 13 bases in between. Germline values: CDR1 SNHLY, CDR2 FYNNEI. The CDR3 loop is CASRDRDFSYNSPLHF. CDR3 sequence (DNA): TGTGCCAGCAGAGACCGGGACTTTTCCTATAATTCACCCCTCCACTTT.

This clonotype occurred many times. The J gene is TRBJ2-1, the V gene TRBV7-8, with TRBD1 identical over 8 bases. V trimming: 1 base; J trimming: 2 bases; junction bases outside the gene matches: 4. CDR3 length: 16 amino acids. Germline CDR1 is SGHVS and CDR2 is FQNEAQ. This CDR3 reads CASSLVDRGAYNEQFF. DNA for the CDR3: TGTGCCAGCAGCTTAGTAGACAGGGGTGCCTACAATGAGCAGTTCTTC.

This clonotype was counted ten times or more. V and J are TRBV3-2 and TRBJ2-5; TRBD2, the table's D call, was not compared with the DNA. TRBV3-2 is reported as a pseudogene. The CDR3 consists of 15 residues. CDR3 in DNA: TGTGCCAGCAGCAACCAAGCAGGAGCTGGGGAGACCCAGTACTTC. It specifies CASSNQAGAGETQYF.

Of note for this clonotype: An end of the junction does not agree with germline; a read error may underlie this. The J gene is TRBJ2-1, the V gene TRBV5-4; no firm D call. This CDR3 is 12 amino acids long. Germline-derived CDR1 and CDR2 are SGHNT and YYREEE (reference sequence). CDR3 region: CASSLNYTEQFF. The CDR3 DNA reads TGTGCCAGCAGCTTAAACTACACTGAGCAGTTCTTC.

A word on this clonotype: This may be a read error, as it is one base from a much larger clone. V gene TRBV3-1 combines with J gene TRBJ2-5; D possibly corresponds to TRBD2 (6 bases). CDR3 size: 12 residues. CDR1 is LGHDT, CDR2 YNNKEL, per germline (reference sequence). The CDR3 reads CTSSAKAGGQYF. The CDR3 nucleotides read TGTACCAGCAGCGCCAAAGCGGGTGGACAGTACTTC.

This clonotype was picked up many times. The genes are TRBV29-1 and TRBJ1-2; 8 bases match TRBD1. Germline assignment: CDR1 SQVTM and CDR2 ANQGSEA. Germline trimming cut 7 bases from V and 7 bases from J; bases unmatched to any gene: 11. This CDR3 has 13 amino acids. CDR3 loop: CSAPNGQGLGYTF. CDR3 in DNA: TGCAGCGCCCCGAACGGACAGGGTCTTGGCTACACCTTC.

This clonotype was seen a handful of times. The chain uses TRBV12-3 or TRBV12-4 and TRBJ1-1; the D gene is possibly TRBD1 (5 bases). V dropped 0 bases and J dropped 4 bases, with 6 bases sitting between them. The CDR3 runs 13 residues. CDR3 bases: TGTGCCAGCAGTTTAGCCAGGGCCACTGAAGCTTTCTTT. Its translation: CASSLARATEAFF.

This chain uses TRBV12-3 or TRBV12-4 with TRBJ1-5, with 10 bases matching TRBD1. V dropped 7 bases and J dropped 5; count of bases not matched to a gene: 5. The CDR3 has 14 residues. CDR3 sequence: CASTPGTGDQPQHF. The DNA of the CDR3 is TGTGCCAGCACCCCAGGGACAGGGGATCAGCCCCAGCATTTT.

As concerns this clonotype: Possible read error: a much larger clone is one base away. The J gene is TRBJ2-5, the V gene TRBV7-3; no firm D call. CDR1 SGHTA and CDR2 FQGTGA come from the germline V gene. The CDR3 loop spans 15 amino acids. This CDR3 is CASSLIGSRQETQHF. In nucleotides, the CDR3 is TGTGCCAGCAGCTTAATCGGCAGCAGACAAGAGACCCAGCACTTC.

This chain connects TRBV18 to TRBJ2-5; TRBD1 is a possible D gene (5 bases). The CDR3 sequence is 16 residues long. The germline gives CDR1 KGHSH, CDR2 LQKENI. V gave up 3 bases and J gave up 0 bases, with 14 bases separating them. Written as DNA, the CDR3 is TGTGCCAGCTCACCTCTCCAGGGAAGAGACCAAGAGACCCAGTACTTC. Its protein is CASSPLQGRDQETQYF.

Comments on this clonotype: This may be a read error, as it is one base from a much larger clone. The rearrangement joins TRBV20-1 to TRBJ2-7; 13 bases line up with TRBD2. CDR1 and CDR2 (germline): DFQATT, SNEGSKA (reference sequence). The CDR3 totals 16 residues. Unmatched junction bases numbered 8, after V lost 5 bases and J lost 1 base. This CDR3 is CSAPAGTSGASYEQYF. The CDR3 nucleotides read TGCAGTGCTCCGGCGGGGACTAGCGGGGCTTCCTACGAGCAGTACTTC.

Worth noting for this clonotype: A much larger clone differs by one base, so this may be a read error. This rearrangement joins TRBV11-3 to TRBJ2-1; TRBD2 matches 10 bases. Trimming removed 3 bases from V and 8 bases from J; junction bases left unmatched: 7. The CDR3 consists of 15 residues. Germline loops: CDR1 SGHNT, CDR2 YENEEA. CDR3 region: CASSFGLAAPDEQFF. DNA of the CDR3: TGTGCCAGCAGCTTCGGACTAGCGGCACCGGATGAGCAGTTCTTC.

In this sample, this clonotype turned up many times. The V gene is TRBV2, the J gene TRBJ2-3, with TRBD1 as a possible D gene (6 bases). Germline V gene lookup returns CDR1 SNHLY and CDR2 FYNNEI. V lost 10 bases, J lost 6 bases, and 17 bases lay in between. The CDR3 contains 13 residues. CDR3 residues: CATSTGSRDTQYF. DNA of the CDR3: TGTGCCACCTCAACAGGGAGTAGGGATACGCAGTATTTT.

The chain couples TRBV7-9 to TRBJ2-3; no clear D. The V gene lost 5 bases and the J gene lost 2 bases, with 20 bases spanning the gap. The CDR3 has 17 residues. Germline V gene lookup returns CDR1 SEHNR and CDR2 FQNEAQ (reference sequence). This chain's CDR3 is CASSETVASESTDTQYF. DNA of the CDR3: TGTGCCAGCAGCGAAACAGTAGCCAGTGAATCCACAGATACGCAGTATTTT. Full variable domain (rest looked up from reference TRBV7-9 and TRBJ2-3): DTGVSQNPRHKITKRGQNVTFRCDPISEHNRLYWYRQTLGQGPEFLTYFQNEAQLEKSRLLSDRFSAERPKGSFSTLEIQRTEQGDSAMYLCASSETVASESTDTQYFGPGTRLTVL.